This TCR beta chain is drawn from a study of T cell responses to AZD1222 COVID-19 vaccine. This clone has at least ten counts. The CDR3 extends over 14 amino acids. Germline V CDR1 and CDR2: SGHDT, YYEEEE. Trimming removed 0 bases at V and 7 bases at J, with 11 bases between. Profiling relied on immunoSEQ multiplex PCR, and the TCRdb table lists in-frame clones only, not all of them. Of 150,000 to 180,000 clones listed, approximately 87% are singletons. Sequenced here: peripheral blood, sampled 28 days after the second AZD1222 dose. This clonotype was sampled from an adult who received the AZD1222 COVID-19 vaccine. V is TRBV5-6 and J is TRBJ1-5; TRBD1 might be the D (5 bases). The CDR3: CASSLVTDEQPQHF. For the CDR3, the DNA is TGTGCCAGCAGCTTGGTGACAGATGAACAGCCCCAGCATTTT.